The 19 T cell receptor beta chains below all came from one sample that was sequenced in a study of blood T cells in healthy people across ages. PCR was performed a second time for roughly 7 to 11 cycles using a sample-barcoded 5' primer and a J-beta primer mix. TCRdb called the 5' RACE reads again in MiXCR, with one record for every CDR3 protein. The top ten hold 2% to 2.5% of the sample, which has roughly 1,800,000 distinct CDR3 sequences, approximately 50% seen once. The sequencing sample was made of blood. These receptors were collected from a woman between 35 and 50 years old in good health.

In this sample, this clonotype turned up a few times. V and J are TRBV7-2 and TRBJ1-2, with D perhaps TRBD1 (6 bases). Trimming left V 2 bases short and J 8 bases short, with 12 bases between. Germline CDR1 and CDR2: SGHTA and FQGNSA. This CDR3 region has 13 residues. DNA of the CDR3: TGTGCCAGCAGCTTACAGGGGAATAGCGGCTACACCTTC. It codes for CASSLQGNSGYTF.

This clonotype has more than one count but fewer than ten. The V gene is TRBV6-5, the J gene TRBJ1-1; a possible D gene is TRBD1 (5 bases). With 5 bases removed from V and 1 base from J, the gap between germline ends came to 8 bases. The CDR3 spans 13 residues. CDR1 and CDR2 from the germline V gene are MNHEY and SVGAGI. The CDR3 loop reads CASSIQANTEAFF. DNA for the CDR3: TGTGCCAGCAGTATACAGGCGAACACTGAAGCTTTCTTT.

V is TRBV18 and J is TRBJ2-1, with 15 bases that match TRBD2. The CDR3 is made up of 17 amino acids. CDR1 KGHSH and CDR2 LQKENI come from the germline V gene. The ends lost 4 bases at V and 5 bases at J; junction bases unmatched: 6. CDR3 in amino acids: CASSLPGLAGGNNEQFF. CDR3 DNA: TGTGCCAGCTCACTACCGGGACTAGCGGGGGGCAACAATGAGCAGTTCTTC.

The genes are TRBV11-2 and TRBJ2-4; 9 bases map to TRBD1. V lost 6 bases to trimming and J lost 0 bases; unmatched junction nucleotides: 9. Germline CDR1 and CDR2: SGHAT and FQNNGV. This CDR3 spans 17 amino acids. CDR3 sequence: CASRLGTGPLAKNIQYF. In DNA form, the CDR3 reads TGTGCCAGCAGGCTGGGGACAGGGCCTCTAGCCAAAAACATTCAGTACTTC.

The DNA for the CDR3 is TGTGCCAGTATAGGACCCGTCGGCTCCTATGGCTACACCTTC. Residues: CASIGPVGSYGYTF. The chain links TRBV6-1 to TRBJ1-2; D call uncertain. The CDR3 length is 14 residues. V lost 9 bases and J lost 4, with 18 bases in between. Germline CDR1 reads MNHNS; CDR2 reads SASEGT.

The rearrangement uses TRBV4-2 and TRBJ2-5; 8 positions match TRBD2. The CDR3 has 15 amino acids. Germline CDR1 is LGHNA and CDR2 is YNFKEQ. Germline trimming cut 4 bases from V and 11 bases from J; bases unmatched to any gene: 15. The CDR3 nucleotides read TGTGCCAGCAGCCTTAAGGGCGCCGGGGGGGCAGAGCAGTACTTC. As protein: CASSLKGAGGAEQYF.

The rearrangement uses TRBV7-2 and TRBJ2-4, with D possibly TRBD2 on 7 matching bases. TRBJ2-5 matches the DNA end more closely, so the J call is doubtful. This CDR3 has 16 residues. The germline gives CDR1 SGHTA, CDR2 FQGNSA. The CDR3 DNA reads as TGTGCCAGCAGCTTTGGGGGGGGCAGGGCGCGGGAGACCCAGTACTTC. Protein sequence: CASSFGGGRARETQYF.

The genes are TRBV4-1 and TRBJ1-2, with TRBD1 matching over 7 bases. J gave up 2 bases and V 4 bases, and 7 bases lay outside the gene matches. CDR1 and CDR2 (germline): MGHRA, YSYEKL. CDR3 length: 15 residues. CDR3 amino acids: CASSPSQQGNYGYTF. The CDR3 bases are TGCGCCAGCAGCCCAAGTCAACAGGGGAACTATGGCTACACCTTC.

In this sample, this clonotype turned up a few times. V and J are TRBV6-2 or TRBV6-3 and TRBJ2-1, with TRBD1 matching 7 bases. CDR1 and CDR2 from the germline V gene are MNHEY and SVGEGT. V was pared by 4 bases and J by 5 bases, with 11 bases of the junction left unmatched. The length of the CDR3 is 16 residues. CDR3 region: CASSFLIDRADNEQFF. The CDR3 bases are TGTGCCAGCAGTTTCCTGATTGACAGGGCAGACAATGAGCAGTTCTTC.

This chain uses TRBV28 with TRBJ2-5, with D perhaps given as TRBD1 or TRBD2 (5 bases each). The V gene's germline CDR1 is MDHEN and CDR2 SYDVKM. The CDR3 covers 15 residues. The V end was cut by 4 bases, the J end by 3 bases, with 15 bases between. CDR3 DNA: TGTGCCAGCAGTTATCGTGCAGGGCGGGAAGAGACCCAGTACTTC. It encodes CASSYRAGREETQYF.

This clonotype has more than one count but fewer than ten. V and J are TRBV20-1 and TRBJ2-3, with a possible D match to TRBD1 (6 bases). CDR3 length equals 15 residues. From germline, CDR1 is DFQATT and CDR2 SNEGSKA (reference sequence). The V gene lost 6 bases and the J gene lost 2 bases, with 18 bases spanning the gap. For the CDR3, the DNA is TGCAGTGCCCACCGGACAGAGAAAGACACAGATACGCAGTATTTT. It codes for CSAHRTEKDTDTQYF.

This chain joins TRBV7-2 and TRBJ2-1; 9 nucleotides match TRBD1. This CDR3 has 16 amino acids. V trimming: 5 bases; J trimming: 7 bases; junction bases outside the gene matches: 12. Germline V gene sequence: CDR1 SGHTA, CDR2 FQGNSA. The DNA of the CDR3 is TGTGCCAGCAGCACCCGGACAGGGGTATTTCCGAATGAGCAGTTCTTC. As protein: CASSTRTGVFPNEQFF.

Only a few counts were recorded for this clonotype. The rearrangement uses TRBV20-1 and TRBJ2-7; TRBD1 or TRBD2 may be the D gene (5 bases each). The length of the CDR3 is 15 residues. The V gene's germline CDR1 is DFQATT and CDR2 SNEGSKA (reference sequence). V was pared by 5 bases and J by 0 bases, with 17 bases between. The CDR3 DNA follows: TGCAGTGCTCCCGGGACGCCTAGGAGCTCCTACGAGCAGTACTTC. This codes for CSAPGTPRSSYEQYF.

This rearrangement joins TRBV2 to TRBJ2-3; no clear D gene. Germline CDR1 SNHLY, CDR2 FYNNEI. V was cut by 7 bases and J by 0 bases, with 14 bases left in between. The CDR3 sequence is 15 residues long. CDR3 sequence: CASMSYSSSTDTQYF. CDR3 in DNA: TGTGCCAGCATGTCTTACTCAAGTAGCACAGATACGCAGTATTTT.

The chain has TRBV6-5 and TRBJ1-2, with a possible D match to TRBD1 (6 bases). V was trimmed by 1 base and J by 7 bases, leaving 19 bases between them. The germline gives CDR1 MNHEY, CDR2 SVGAGI. The CDR3 covers 16 residues. CDR3 region: CASSYFSATSGVGYTF. The CDR3 bases are TGTGCCAGCAGTTACTTCTCGGCTACATCAGGGGTTGGCTACACCTTC.

The chain links TRBV5-1 to TRBJ2-1, with TRBD1 matching 8 bases. In germline, CDR1 is SGHRS, CDR2 YFSETQ. The CDR3 consists of 12 residues. Trimming took 4 bases from V and 10 from J; bases not matched to a gene: 4. In DNA, the CDR3 is TGCGCCAGCAGCGTAACAGGGGGGGAGCAGTTCTTC. Residues: CASSVTGGEQFF.

The chain couples TRBV6-6 to TRBJ1-5; D ambiguous. Germline CDR1 is MNHNY and CDR2 is SVGAGI (reference sequence). Trimming removed 6 bases at V and 0 bases at J, with 15 bases between. The CDR3 is made up of 16 amino acids. The chain's CDR3 is CASRMTLSYSNQPQHF. The CDR3 coding sequence is TGTGCCAGCAGAATGACCCTATCCTATAGCAATCAGCCCCAGCATTTT.

The chain joins TRBV14 to TRBJ2-7, with D uncertain. CDR1 is SGHDN, CDR2 FVKESK, per germline. The CDR3 is 11 amino acids. V was clipped by 2 bases and J by 10 bases, with 9 bases between them. CDR3 region: CASSQTSDQYF. Written as DNA, the CDR3 is TGTGCCAGCAGCCAAACTTCTGACCAGTACTTC.

This chain connects TRBV6-2 or TRBV6-3 to TRBJ1-2; D ambiguous. The germline V and J ends were trimmed by 2 bases and 7 bases, with 11 bases remaining between them. In germline, CDR1 is MNHEY, CDR2 SVGEGT. CDR3 size: 13 residues. The CDR3 DNA reads TGTGCCAGCAGTTACCCGGAGGTTTTTGGCTACACCTTC. Encoded protein: CASSYPEVFGYTF.